What follows describes a single T cell receptor beta chain. The record originates from a study of blood T cell repertoires in COVID-19. In the study overall: COVID-19 samples, acute and convalescent, were from the United States, Italy and Spain. Sources were T cells, B-cell-depleted T cells, or PBMCs; the material itself was cDNA or gDNA.

The CDR3 sequence is 14 residues long. The V and J ends lost 4 bases and 8 bases, in that order; junction bases with no gene match: 8. Germline V gene sequence: CDR1 SGHRS, CDR2 YFSETQ. As originally analysed: Reference gene primer amplification in the assay estimated nucleated cell counts. Clones were read by immunoSEQ multiplex PCR, and TCRdb kept only the in-frame ones, dropping some. V, J and clone size were drawn from that table, and D and trimming were deduced from the DNA. The top ten hold 9.5% to 15% of the sample, which has 90,000 to 100,000 clones, around 85% seen once. This receptor was identified in a human donor in a cohort sampled during active COVID-19. The chain is built from TRBV5-1 and TRBJ1-4, with TRBD1 identical over 7 bases. The specimen was peripheral blood. The CDR3 loop reads CASSRTGSGEKLFF. The CDR3 region has the DNA TGCGCCAGCAGCCGGACAGGTAGCGGCGAAAAACTGTTTTTT.